A single T cell receptor beta chain is shown here with its context. The ends were cut back, 0 bases at V and 10 bases at J, with 13 bases in the middle. Germline lookup yields CDR1 MNHEY and CDR2 SVGAGI. This CDR3 is built from 15 residues. The data were produced by immunoSEQ multiplex PCR, yet TCRdb's version contains in-frame clones alone and is incomplete. Among around 82,000 clones listed, 75% to 95% were seen once. These data come from a study of blood T cell repertoires in COVID-19. This TCR came from a human donor in a cohort sampled during active COVID-19. The specimen sequenced was peripheral blood. The rearrangement links TRBV6-5 to TRBJ1-6, with D perhaps TRBD1 (5 bases). The CDR3 is CASSYSIVQGSPLHF. CDR3 in DNA: TGTGCCAGCAGTTACTCGATAGTTCAGGGCTCACCCCTCCACTTT.